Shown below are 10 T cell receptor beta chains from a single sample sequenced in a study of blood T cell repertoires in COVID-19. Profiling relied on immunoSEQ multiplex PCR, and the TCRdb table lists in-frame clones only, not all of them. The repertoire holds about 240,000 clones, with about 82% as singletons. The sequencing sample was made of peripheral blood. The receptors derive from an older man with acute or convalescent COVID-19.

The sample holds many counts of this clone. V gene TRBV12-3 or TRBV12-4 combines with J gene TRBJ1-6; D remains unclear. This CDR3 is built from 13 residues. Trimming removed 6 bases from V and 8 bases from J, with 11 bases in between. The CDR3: CASSPRHDSPLHF. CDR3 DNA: TGTGCCAGCAGCCCGCGACACGATTCACCCCTCCACTTT.

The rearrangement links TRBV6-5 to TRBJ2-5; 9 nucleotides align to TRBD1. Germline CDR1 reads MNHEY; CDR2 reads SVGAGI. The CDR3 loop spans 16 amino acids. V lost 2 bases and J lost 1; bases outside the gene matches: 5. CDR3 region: CASSYGDRVGQETQYF. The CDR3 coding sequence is TGTGCCAGCAGTTACGGGGACAGGGTGGGCCAAGAGACCCAGTACTTC.

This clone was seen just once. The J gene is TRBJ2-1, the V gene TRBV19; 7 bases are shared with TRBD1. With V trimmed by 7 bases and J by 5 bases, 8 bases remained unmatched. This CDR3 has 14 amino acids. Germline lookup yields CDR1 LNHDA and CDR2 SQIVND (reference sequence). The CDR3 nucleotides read TGTGCCAGTAAGGCGACAGGGAAGGACAATGAGCAGTTCTTC. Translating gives CASKATGKDNEQFF.

CDR3 loop: CASSAGQGVYEQYF. Here the CDR3 DNA reads TGTGCCAGCAGCGCTGGACAGGGGGTCTACGAGCAGTACTTC. The gene calls are TRBV5-6 and TRBJ2-7; 10 bases line up with TRBD1. The germline gives CDR1 SGHDT, CDR2 YYEEEE. J gave up 3 bases and V 4 bases, and 4 bases lay outside the gene matches. The CDR3 spans 14 residues.

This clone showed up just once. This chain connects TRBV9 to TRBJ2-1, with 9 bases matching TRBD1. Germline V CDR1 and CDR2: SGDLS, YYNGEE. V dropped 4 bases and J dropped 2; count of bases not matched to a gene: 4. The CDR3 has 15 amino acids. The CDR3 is CASSPGQGPYNEQFF. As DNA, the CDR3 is TGTGCCAGCAGCCCGGGACAGGGCCCCTACAATGAGCAGTTCTTC.

CDR3 nucleotides: TGTGCCAGCAACCCCCCTTCCGGGACAGTAAACTCCTATAATTCACCCCTCCACTTT. Protein sequence: CASNPPSGTVNSYNSPLHF. The chain recombines TRBV7-2 with TRBJ1-6; 7 bases align to TRBD1. The J segment lost 0 bases and the V segment lost 7 bases, leaving 15 bases of the junction unmatched. This CDR3 region has 19 residues. Germline loops: CDR1 SGHTA, CDR2 FQGNSA.

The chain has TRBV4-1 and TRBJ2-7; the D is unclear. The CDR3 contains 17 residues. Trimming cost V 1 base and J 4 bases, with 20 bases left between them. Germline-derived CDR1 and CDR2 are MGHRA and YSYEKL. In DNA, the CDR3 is TGCGCCAGCAGCCAAGCCCGTCTAGACCCAGTCTTATACGAGCAGTACTTC. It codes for CASSQARLDPVLYEQYF.

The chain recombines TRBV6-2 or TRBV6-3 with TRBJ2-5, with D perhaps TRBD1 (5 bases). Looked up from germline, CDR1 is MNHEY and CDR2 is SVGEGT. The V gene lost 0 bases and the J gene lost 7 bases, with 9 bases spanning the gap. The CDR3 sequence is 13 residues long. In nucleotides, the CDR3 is TGTGCCAGCAGTTACTCAGGGGTAGTGACCCAGTACTTC. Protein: CASSYSGVVTQYF.

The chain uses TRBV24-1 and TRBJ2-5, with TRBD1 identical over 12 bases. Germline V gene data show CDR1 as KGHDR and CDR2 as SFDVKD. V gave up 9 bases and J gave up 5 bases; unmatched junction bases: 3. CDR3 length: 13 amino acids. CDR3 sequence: CATGTGGLETQYF. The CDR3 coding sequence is TGTGCCACCGGGACAGGGGGCCTGGAGACCCAGTACTTC.

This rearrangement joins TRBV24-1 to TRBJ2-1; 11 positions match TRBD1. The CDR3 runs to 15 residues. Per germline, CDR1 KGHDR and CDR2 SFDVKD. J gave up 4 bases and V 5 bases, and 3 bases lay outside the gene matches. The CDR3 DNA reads TGTGCCACCAGTGGAAGGGACAGGGGGTACAATGAGCAGTTCTTC. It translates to CATSGRDRGYNEQFF.